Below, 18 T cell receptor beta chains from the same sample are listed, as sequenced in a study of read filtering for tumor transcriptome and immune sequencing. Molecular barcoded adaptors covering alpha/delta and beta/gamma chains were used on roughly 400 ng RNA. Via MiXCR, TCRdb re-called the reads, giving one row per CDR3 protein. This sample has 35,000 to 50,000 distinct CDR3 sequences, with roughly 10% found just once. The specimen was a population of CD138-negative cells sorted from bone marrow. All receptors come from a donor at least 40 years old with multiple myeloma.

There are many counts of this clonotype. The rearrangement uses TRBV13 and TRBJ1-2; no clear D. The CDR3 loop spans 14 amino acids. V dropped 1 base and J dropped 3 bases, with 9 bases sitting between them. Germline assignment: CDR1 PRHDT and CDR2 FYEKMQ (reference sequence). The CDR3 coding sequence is TGTGCCAGCAGCTTAGCGCACGGAGACTATGGCTACACCTTC. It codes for CASSLAHGDYGYTF.

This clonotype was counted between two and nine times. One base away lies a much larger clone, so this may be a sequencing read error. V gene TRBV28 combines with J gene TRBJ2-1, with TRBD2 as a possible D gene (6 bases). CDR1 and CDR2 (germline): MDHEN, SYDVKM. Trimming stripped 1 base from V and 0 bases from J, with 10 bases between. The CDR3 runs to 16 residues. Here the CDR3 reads CASSLSGRGSYNEQFF. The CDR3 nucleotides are TGTGCCAGCAGTTTATCAGGGCGGGGCTCCTACAATGAGCAGTTCTTC.

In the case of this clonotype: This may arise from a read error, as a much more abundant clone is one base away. The CDR3 here is CASRGGRTDTQCF. Here the CDR3 DNA reads TGTGCCAGCAGGGGGGGAAGAACAGATACGCAGTGTTTT. The chain joins TRBV10-3 to TRBJ2-3, with D perhaps TRBD1 or TRBD2 (7 bases each). The length of the CDR3 is 13 residues. Per germline, CDR1 ENHRY and CDR2 SYGVKD.

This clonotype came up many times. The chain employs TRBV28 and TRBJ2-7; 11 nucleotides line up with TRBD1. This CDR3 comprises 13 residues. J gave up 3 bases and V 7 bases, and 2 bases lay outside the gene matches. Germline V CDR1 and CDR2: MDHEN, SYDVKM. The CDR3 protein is CASTGTGGYEQYF. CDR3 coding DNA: TGTGCCAGCACCGGGACAGGGGGCTACGAGCAGTACTTC.

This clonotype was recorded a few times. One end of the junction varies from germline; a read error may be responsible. This chain's CDR3 is CASSTPAGENTEAFF. As DNA, the CDR3 is TGCGCCAGCAGTACGCCGGCTGGGGAGAACACCGAAGCTTTCTTT. The V and J genes are TRBV27 and TRBJ1-1; D is unresolved. Germline V lookup: CDR1 MNHEY, CDR2 SMNVEV (reference sequence). CDR3 size: 15 residues.

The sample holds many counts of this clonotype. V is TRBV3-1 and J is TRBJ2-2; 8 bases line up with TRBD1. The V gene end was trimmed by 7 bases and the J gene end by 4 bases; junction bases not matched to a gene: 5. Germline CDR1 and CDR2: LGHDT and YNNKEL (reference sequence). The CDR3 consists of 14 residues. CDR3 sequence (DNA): TGTGCCAGCACCCCAGACAGGGGCACCGGGGAGCTGTTTTTT. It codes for CASTPDRGTGELFF.

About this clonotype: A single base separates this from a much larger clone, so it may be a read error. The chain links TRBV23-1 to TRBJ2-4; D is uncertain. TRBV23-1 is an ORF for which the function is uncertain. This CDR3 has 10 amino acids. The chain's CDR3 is CAGSPDIQYF. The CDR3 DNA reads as TGCGCCGGCAGTCCGGACATTCAGTACTTC.

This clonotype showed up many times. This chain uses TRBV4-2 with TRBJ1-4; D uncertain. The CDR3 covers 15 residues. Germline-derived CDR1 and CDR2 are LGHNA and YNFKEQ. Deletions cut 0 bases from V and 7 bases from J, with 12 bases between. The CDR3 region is CASSQDTVKGEKLFF. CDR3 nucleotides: TGTGCCAGCAGCCAAGACACAGTGAAGGGTGAAAAACTGTTTTTT.

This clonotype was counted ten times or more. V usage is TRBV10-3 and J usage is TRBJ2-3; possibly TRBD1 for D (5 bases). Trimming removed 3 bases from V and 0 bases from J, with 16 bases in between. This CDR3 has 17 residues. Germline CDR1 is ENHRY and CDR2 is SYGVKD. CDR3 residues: CAISETLGALSTDTQYF. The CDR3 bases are TGTGCCATCAGTGAAACTCTTGGGGCCCTAAGCACAGATACGCAGTATTTT.

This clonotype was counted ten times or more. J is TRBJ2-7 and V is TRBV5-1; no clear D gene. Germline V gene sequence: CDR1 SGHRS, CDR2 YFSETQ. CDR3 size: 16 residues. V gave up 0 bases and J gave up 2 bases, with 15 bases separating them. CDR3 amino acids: CASSLGRLGTTYEQYF. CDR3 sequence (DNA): TGCGCCAGCAGCTTGGGCAGGCTAGGTACCACCTACGAGCAGTACTTC.

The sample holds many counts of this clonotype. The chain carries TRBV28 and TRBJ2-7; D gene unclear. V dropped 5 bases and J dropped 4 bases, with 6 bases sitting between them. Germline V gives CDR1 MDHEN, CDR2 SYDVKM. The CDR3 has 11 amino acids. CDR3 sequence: CASSLAYEQYF. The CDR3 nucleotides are TGTGCCAGCAGTCTCGCGTACGAGCAGTACTTC. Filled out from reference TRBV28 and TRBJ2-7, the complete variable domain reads DVKVTQSSRYLVKRTGEKVFLECVQDMDHENMFWYRQDPGLGLRLIYFSYDVKMKEKGDIPEGYSVSREKKERFSLILESASTNQTSMYLCASSLAYEQYFGPGTRLTVT.

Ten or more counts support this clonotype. CDR3 protein: CASSMGQNNEQFF. CDR3 coding DNA: TGCGCCAGCAGCATGGGACAGAACAATGAGCAGTTCTTC. This chain joins TRBV5-1 and TRBJ2-1; 7 nucleotides align to TRBD1. The CDR3 runs 13 residues. V trimming: 4 bases; J trimming: 5 bases; junction bases outside the gene matches: 3. Germline values: CDR1 SGHRS, CDR2 YFSETQ.

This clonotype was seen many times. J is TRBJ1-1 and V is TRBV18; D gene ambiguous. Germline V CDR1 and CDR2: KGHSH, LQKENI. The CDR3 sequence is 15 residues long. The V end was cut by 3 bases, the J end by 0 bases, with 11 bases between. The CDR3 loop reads CASSPGTVMNTEAFF. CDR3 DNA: TGTGCCAGCTCACCGGGCACGGTTATGAACACTGAAGCTTTCTTT.

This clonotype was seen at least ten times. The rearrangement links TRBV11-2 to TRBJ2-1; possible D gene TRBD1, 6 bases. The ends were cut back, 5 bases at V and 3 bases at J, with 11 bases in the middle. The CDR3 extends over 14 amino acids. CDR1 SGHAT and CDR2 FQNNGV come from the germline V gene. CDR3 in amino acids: CASSRDTNYNEQFF. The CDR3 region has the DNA TGTGCCAGCAGCCGGGACACCAACTACAATGAGCAGTTCTTC. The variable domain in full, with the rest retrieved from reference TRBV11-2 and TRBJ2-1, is EAGVAQSPRYKIIEKRQSVAFWCNPISGHATLYWYQQILGQGPKLLIQFQNNGVVDDSQLPKDRFSAERLKGVDSTLKIQPAKLEDSAVYLCASSRDTNYNEQFFGPGTRLTVL.

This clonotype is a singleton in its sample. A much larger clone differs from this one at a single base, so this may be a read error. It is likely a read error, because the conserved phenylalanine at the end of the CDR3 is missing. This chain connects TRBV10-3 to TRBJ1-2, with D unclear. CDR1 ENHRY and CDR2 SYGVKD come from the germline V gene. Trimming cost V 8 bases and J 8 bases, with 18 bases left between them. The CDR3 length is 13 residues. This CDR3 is CAIQDSTNDGYTL. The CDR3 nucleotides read TGTGCCATCCAGGATTCCACTAATGACGGCTACACCCTC.

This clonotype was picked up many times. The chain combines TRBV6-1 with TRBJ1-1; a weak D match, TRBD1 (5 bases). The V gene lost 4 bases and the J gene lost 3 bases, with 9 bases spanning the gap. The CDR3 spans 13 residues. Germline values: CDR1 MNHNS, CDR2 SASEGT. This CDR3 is CASSGQGDTEAFF. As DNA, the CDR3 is TGTGCCAGCAGTGGGCAGGGTGACACTGAAGCTTTCTTT.

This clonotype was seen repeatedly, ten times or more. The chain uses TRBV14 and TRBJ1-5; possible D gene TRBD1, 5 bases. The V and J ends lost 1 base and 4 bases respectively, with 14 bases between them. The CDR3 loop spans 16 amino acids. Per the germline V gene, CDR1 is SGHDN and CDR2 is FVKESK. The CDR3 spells CASSQVVRGGNQPQHF. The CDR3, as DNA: TGTGCCAGCAGCCAAGTGGTGAGGGGCGGAAATCAGCCCCAGCATTTT. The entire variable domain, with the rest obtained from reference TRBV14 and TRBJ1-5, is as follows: EAGVTQFPSHSVIEKGQTVTLRCDPISGHDNLYWYRRVMGKEIKFLLHFVKESKQDESGMPNNRFLAERTGGTYSTLKVQPAELEDSGVYFCASSQVVRGGNQPQHFGDGTRLSIL.

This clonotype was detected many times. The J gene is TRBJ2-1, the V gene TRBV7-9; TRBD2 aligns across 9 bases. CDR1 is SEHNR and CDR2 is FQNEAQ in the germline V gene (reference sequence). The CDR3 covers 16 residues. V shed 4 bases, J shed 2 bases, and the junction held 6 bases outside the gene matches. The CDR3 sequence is CASSSPQRGAYNEQFF. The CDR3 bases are TGTGCCAGCAGCTCACCCCAGCGGGGGGCCTACAATGAGCAGTTCTTC. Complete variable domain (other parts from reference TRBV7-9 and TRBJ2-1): DTGVSQNPRHKITKRGQNVTFRCDPISEHNRLYWYRQTLGQGPEFLTYFQNEAQLEKSRLLSDRFSAERPKGSFSTLEIQRTEQGDSAMYLCASSSPQRGAYNEQFFGPGTRLTVL.